The 32 T cell receptor beta chains in this list originate from one sample, sequenced in a study of CD8+CD57+ T cells in acquired aplastic anemia. Using genomic DNA as the template, TCR beta VDJ and CDR3 profiling was carried out. TCRdb analysed the reads with MiXCR anew, one entry per CDR3 protein. The sample yields 160,000 or so distinct CDR3 sequences, 40% to 55% seen once. Patients picked for sequencing had shown CD8+CD57+ cell expansion detected by flow cytometry. The sequencing input was sorted CD4+, CD8+, or CD8+CD57+ T cells (not recorded which) from PBMCs. The receptors were sampled from a human donor with aplastic anemia.

This clonotype was counted many times. The V call is TRBV9, the J call TRBJ2-3, with a tentative D call TRBD2 (6 bases). The V end lost 0 bases, the J end lost 1 base, and 9 bases lay between the germline ends. CDR1 and CDR2 from the germline V gene are SGDLS and YYNGEE. This CDR3 is built from 15 residues. The chain's CDR3 is CASSVGGAGTDTQYF. Written as DNA, the CDR3 is TGTGCCAGCAGCGTAGGCGGGGCGGGCACAGATACGCAGTATTTT.

This clonotype turned up a few times. V gene TRBV7-2 combines with J gene TRBJ1-3; D uncertain. Trimming cost V 1 base and J 7 bases, with 5 bases left between them. The CDR3 consists of 12 residues. From germline, CDR1 is SGHTA and CDR2 FQGNSA. The DNA of the CDR3 is TGTGCCAGCAGCTTAGGAGGGAACACCATATATTTT. It yields the protein CASSLGGNTIYF.

The V call is TRBV5-5, the J call TRBJ2-7; a possible D gene is TRBD1 (5 bases). Germline V CDR1 and CDR2: SGHKS, YYEKEE (reference sequence). V was clipped by 0 bases and J by 3 bases, with 7 bases between them. The length of the CDR3 is 13 residues. CDR3 region: CASSLAGFYEQYF. The DNA for the CDR3 is TGTGCCAGCAGCTTGGCAGGGTTCTACGAGCAGTACTTC.

The table lists this clonotype with a count of one. The chain has TRBV5-4 and TRBJ2-7; TRBD2 aligns across 14 bases. V gave up 0 bases and J gave up 5 bases; unmatched junction bases: 7. CDR1 is SGHNT and CDR2 is YYREEE in the germline V gene (reference sequence). The CDR3 is 17 amino acids. The CDR3 region is CASSLGLAGGQNDEQYF. The CDR3 DNA reads as TGTGCCAGCAGCTTGGGACTAGCGGGAGGGCAAAATGACGAGCAGTACTTC. The complete variable domain, with remaining parts taken from reference TRBV5-4 and TRBJ2-7, reads ETGVTQSPTHLIKTRGQQVTLRCSSQSGHNTVSWYQQALGQGPQFIFQYYREEENGRGNFPPRFSGLQFPNYSSELNVNALELDDSALYLCASSLGLAGGQNDEQYFGPGTRLTVT.

The chain recombines TRBV29-1 with TRBJ1-3; no clear D. This CDR3 contains 14 residues. V lost 1 base, J lost 0 bases, and 7 bases lay in between. Germline V gives CDR1 SQVTM, CDR2 ANQGSEA. The CDR3 DNA is TGCAGCGTTGAAGGCGGGGACTCTGGAAACACCATATATTTT. This gives the protein CSVEGGDSGNTIYF.

The chain has TRBV7-2 and TRBJ2-5; no reliable D call. In germline, CDR1 is SGHTA, CDR2 FQGNSA. V gave up 6 bases and J gave up 3 bases, with 5 bases separating them. The CDR3 has 11 residues. CDR3: CASRSEETQYF. Written as DNA, the CDR3 is TGTGCCAGCAGATCCGAAGAGACCCAGTACTTC.

This clonotype was found a few times. The rearrangement joins TRBV20-1 to TRBJ2-7; tentatively, D is TRBD1 (5 bases). The CDR3 consists of 12 residues. Trimming left V 5 bases short and J 7 bases short, with 15 bases between. The germline CDR1 and CDR2 sequences are DFQATT and SNEGSKA (reference sequence). DNA of the CDR3: TGCAGTGCTTTAGGGGTCTTGAGGGAGCAGTACTTC. Its protein is CSALGVLREQYF.

Ten or more counts support this clonotype. The chain combines TRBV6-1 with TRBJ1-5, with a possible D match to TRBD1 (5 bases). The V and J ends lost 8 bases and 7 bases respectively, with 18 bases between them. CDR1 is MNHNS, CDR2 SASEGT, per germline. There are 14 residues in the CDR3. CDR3 DNA: TGTGCCAGCGCGGGACTCGGCGAGAAACAGCCCCAGCATTTT. This gives the protein CASAGLGEKQPQHF.

The V and J genes are TRBV19 and TRBJ1-1; 7 nucleotides line up with TRBD1. V trimming: 6 bases; J trimming: 1 base; junction bases outside the gene matches: 5. Germline V CDR1 and CDR2: LNHDA, SQIVND (reference sequence). The CDR3 totals 14 residues. The DNA for the CDR3 is TGTGCCAGTAGAGTGACAGGGTGGAACACTGAAGCTTTCTTT. This gives the protein CASRVTGWNTEAFF.

This chain uses TRBV19 with TRBJ2-7, with D possibly being TRBD1 or TRBD2 (5 bases each). CDR3 length: 16 amino acids. CDR1 is LNHDA and CDR2 is SQIVND in the germline V gene (reference sequence). The V end lost 5 bases, the J end lost 3 bases, and 20 bases lay between the germline ends. In DNA form, the CDR3 reads TGTGCCAGTAGTGGGCCCGGGACGGGTGAGGGCTACGAGCAGTACTTC. Protein sequence: CASSGPGTGEGYEQYF.

This clonotype has at least ten counts. The gene calls are TRBV20-1 and TRBJ2-5, with TRBD2 as a possible D gene (5 bases). The germline V and J ends were trimmed by 1 base and 5 bases, with 11 bases remaining between them. The CDR3 length is 13 residues. CDR1 is DFQATT, CDR2 SNEGSKA, per germline (reference sequence). CDR3 in DNA: TGCAGTGCTAGAGGTGTTAGCGCGGAGACCCAGTACTTC. It is translated as CSARGVSAETQYF.

This clonotype turned up a few times. At one end the junction does not follow the germline gene, possibly because of a read error. The chain links TRBV3-1 to TRBJ1-3, with D tentatively TRBD1 (6 bases). CDR3 length: 16 residues. Germline CDR1 and CDR2: LGHDT and YNNKEL (reference sequence). The CDR3 sequence: CASTQVFRGTGNTIYF. Written as DNA, the CDR3 is TGTGCCAGCACCCAAGTGTTTAGGGGGACTGGAAACACCATATATTTT.

This clonotype occurred many times. Likely a read error: the CDR3 ends without its conserved phenylalanine or tryptophan. It is unclear where the CDR3 begins or ends on the DNA, so no DNA is shown, and the CDR3 is as TCRdb lists it. The chain is built from TRBV20-1 and TRBJ2-1; the D segment call TRBD2 is taken from the table without a DNA check. Germline CDR1 and CDR2: DFQATT and SNEGSKA (reference sequence). Including both end residues, the CDR3 is 13 amino acids long. The CDR3 spells CSARETSGVLSRV.

This chain links TRBV12-3 or TRBV12-4 with TRBJ1-2; 8 bases agree with TRBD1. V shed 6 bases and J 8 bases; nucleotides not matched to a gene: 11. The CDR3 length is 14 residues. This CDR3 is CASSPTGAVGGYTF. In nucleotides, the CDR3 is TGTGCCAGCAGCCCGACAGGGGCTGTTGGCGGCTACACCTTC.

V is TRBV6-1 and J is TRBJ2-2; 8 positions agree with TRBD1. This CDR3 is built from 14 residues. V was clipped by 7 bases and J by 6 bases; unmatched bases: 7. Germline V gene data show CDR1 as MNHNS and CDR2 as SASEGT. DNA of the CDR3: TGTGCCAGCACAGGGGGCGGGATCCCCGGGGAGCTGTTTTTT. This codes for CASTGGGIPGELFF.

This clonotype was seen a few times. A read error is possible here, since a much larger clone lies one base away. The DNA for the CDR3 is TGCAGTGCCCCAAGCGGGGTAGGTTCTGAAGCTCTCTTT. Translated: CSAPSGVGSEALF. V gene TRBV20-1 combines with J gene TRBJ1-1; the D is unclear. Germline-derived CDR1 and CDR2 are DFQATT and SNEGSKA (reference sequence). The CDR3 has 13 residues.

This chain links TRBV19 with TRBJ2-7; the match to TRBD2 covers 13 bases. The CDR3 loop spans 15 amino acids. V shed 0 bases and J 7 bases; nucleotides not matched to a gene: 3. Germline V gene lookup returns CDR1 LNHDA and CDR2 SQIVND (reference sequence). The CDR3 sequence is CASSIEGTSGTEQYF. CDR3 nucleotide sequence: TGTGCCAGTAGTATAGAGGGGACTAGCGGGACGGAGCAGTACTTC.

The chain uses TRBV7-8 and TRBJ1-2, with D maybe TRBD1 (5 bases). This CDR3 region has 14 residues. From germline, CDR1 is SGHVS and CDR2 FQNEAQ. Trimming left V 1 base short and J 7 bases short, with 13 bases between. Here the CDR3 DNA reads TGTGCCAGCAGCTTAGGCCCGGTGAGGGGTGGCTACACCTTC. This sequence encodes CASSLGPVRGGYTF.

The CDR3 bases are TGTGCCATCAGTGAAAGAAGGGCAGGGGATCAGCCCCAGCATTTT. Translation gives CAISERRAGDQPQHF. The chain recombines TRBV10-3 with TRBJ1-5; D is perhaps TRBD1 (6 bases). The germline gives CDR1 ENHRY, CDR2 SYGVKD. CDR3 length: 15 residues. Trimming left V 3 bases short and J 5 bases short, with 14 bases between.

This clonotype was seen at least ten times. The chain is built from TRBV7-8 and TRBJ1-1, with TRBD1 as a possible D gene (5 bases). Germline V lookup: CDR1 SGHVS, CDR2 FQNEAQ. V was trimmed by 1 base and J by 7 bases, leaving 10 bases between them. The CDR3 runs 13 residues. The CDR3 DNA follows: TGTGCCAGCAGCTTAGACAGGATAGATGAAGCTTTCTTT. This sequence encodes CASSLDRIDEAFF.

V and J are TRBV29-1 and TRBJ2-7; possibly TRBD2 for D (5 bases). The CDR3 is 13 residues long. Germline V gene sequence: CDR1 SQVTM, CDR2 ANQGSEA. Trimming removed 5 bases from V and 3 bases from J, with 14 bases in between. Here the CDR3 DNA reads TGCAGCGTTTCGATAGGGAGTCGCTACGAGCAGTACTTC. It encodes CSVSIGSRYEQYF.

This clonotype was recorded at least ten times. This chain connects TRBV7-8 to TRBJ1-2; the D gene is possibly TRBD1 (5 bases). Trimming took 3 bases from V and 4 from J, leaving 12 bases between them. The CDR3 sequence is 14 residues long. Germline lookup yields CDR1 SGHVS and CDR2 FQNEAQ. In DNA form, the CDR3 reads TGTGCCAGCAGCTTCGGGGGGGAGGGCTATGGCTACACCTTC. Amino acids: CASSFGGEGYGYTF.

The rearrangement uses TRBV4-1 and TRBJ1-3, with D uncertain. V was shortened by 0 bases and J by 5 bases, with 14 bases between the two germline ends. The CDR3 contains 16 residues. Per germline, CDR1 MGHRA and CDR2 YSYEKL. The DNA of the CDR3 is TGCGCCAGCAGCCAAGACTTCGCACCTTCTAGAAACACCATATATTTT. Amino acid sequence: CASSQDFAPSRNTIYF.

V and J are TRBV20-1 and TRBJ1-6, with D hard to call. This CDR3 has 16 residues. Germline-derived CDR1 and CDR2 are DFQATT and SNEGSKA (reference sequence). V was clipped by 3 bases and J by 8 bases, with 20 bases between them. The CDR3 DNA follows: TGCAGTGCTAGTCCGATAAAGGCCATAGATTATTCACCCCTCCACTTT. Protein product: CSASPIKAIDYSPLHF.

Ten or more counts support this clonotype. This chain joins TRBV5-4 and TRBJ2-3; 11 bases fit TRBD2. Losses at the gene ends were 9 bases for V and 6 bases for J; bases not matched to a gene: 9. This CDR3 has 14 residues. Germline values: CDR1 SGHNT, CDR2 YYREEE (reference sequence). CDR3 loop: CATNSGGAPDTQYF. DNA of the CDR3: TGTGCCACCAATAGCGGGGGGGCACCGGATACGCAGTATTTT.

This sequence joins TRBV24-1 and TRBJ2-2, with D possibly matching TRBD1 (6 bases). This CDR3 is built from 14 residues. V dropped 3 bases and J dropped 4 bases, with 8 bases sitting between them. Germline-derived CDR1 and CDR2 are KGHDR and SFDVKD. The CDR3 region is CATSDTGTTGELFF. The CDR3 DNA reads as TGTGCCACCAGTGATACAGGGACCACCGGGGAGCTGTTTTTT.

This clonotype was seen at least ten times. This sequence joins TRBV7-2 and TRBJ2-7, with no clear D. V was trimmed by 8 bases and J by 0 bases, leaving 8 bases between them. The germline V gene encodes CDR1 SGHTA and CDR2 FQGNSA. This CDR3 is 12 amino acids long. CDR3 nucleotides: TGTGCCAGCGGCGGCAACTCCTACGAGCAGTACTTC. It encodes CASGGNSYEQYF.

The CDR3 nucleotides are TGTGCCAGCAGGTCAGAGTACCAAGAGACCCAGTACTTC. This translates into CASRSEYQETQYF. This chain joins TRBV25-1 and TRBJ2-5; D ambiguous. V was clipped by 6 bases and J by 0 bases, with 8 bases between them. Per the germline V gene, CDR1 is MGHDK and CDR2 is SYGVNS. This CDR3 is 13 amino acids long. The variable domain in full, completed from reference TRBV25-1 and TRBJ2-5, reads EADIYQTPRYLVIGTGKKITLECSQTMGHDKMYWYQQDPGMELHLIHYSYGVNSTEKGDLSSESTVSRIRTEHFPLTLESARPSHTSQYLCASRSEYQETQYFGPGTRLLVL.

This clonotype was counted only a few times. The V call is TRBV20-1, the J call TRBJ2-7; 7 bases align to TRBD1. V lost 0 bases and J lost 2; bases outside the gene matches: 4. The V gene's germline CDR1 is DFQATT and CDR2 SNEGSKA (reference sequence). The CDR3 contains 14 residues. CDR3 DNA: TGCAGTGCTAGAGACGGGGACAGAACCTACGAGCAGTACTTC. It codes for CSARDGDRTYEQYF.

This clonotype was seen many times. This chain joins TRBV19 and TRBJ2-4; a weak D match, TRBD2 (7 bases). With 9 bases removed from V and 0 bases from J, the gap between germline ends came to 12 bases. CDR3 length: 14 residues. The germline gives CDR1 LNHDA, CDR2 SQIVND (reference sequence). The CDR3 here is CASLGGQAKNIQYF. The CDR3 DNA reads as TGTGCCAGCCTGGGGGGGCAAGCCAAAAACATTCAGTACTTC.

Many counts were recorded for this clonotype. The chain has TRBV3-1 and TRBJ1-1, with 9 positions matching TRBD1. Germline V lookup: CDR1 LGHDT, CDR2 YNNKEL (reference sequence). The CDR3 is 15 residues long. With V trimmed by 2 bases and J by 5 bases, 6 bases remained unmatched. As DNA, the CDR3 is TGTGCCAGCAGCCAACAACAGGGGGCGATGACTGAAGCTTTCTTT. This gives the protein CASSQQQGAMTEAFF.

The chain recombines TRBV6-1 with TRBJ1-6; D not certain. The ends were cut back, 6 bases at V and 5 bases at J, with 14 bases in the middle. Germline lookup yields CDR1 MNHNS and CDR2 SASEGT. This CDR3 spans 15 amino acids. The CDR3 sequence is CASSWGGGDNSPLHF. The DNA for the CDR3 is TGTGCCAGCAGCTGGGGAGGAGGAGATAATTCACCCCTCCACTTT.